Listed here are 5 T cell receptor beta chains from one sample, sequenced in a study of blood T cell repertoires in COVID-19. Some clones are missing from TCRdb's copy, which holds only in-frame ones; the method was immunoSEQ multiplex PCR. The profile covers about 120,000 clones, with over 75% appearing a single time and around 15% taken by the ten largest. Sequencing was carried out using peripheral blood. These receptors originate from a man aged 60-69 years with active or convalescent COVID-19.

The chain has TRBV11-2 and TRBJ2-2; TRBD1 agrees at 10 bases. Germline V gene data show CDR1 as SGHAT and CDR2 as FQNNGV. The trim removed 4 bases at V and 6 bases at J, leaving 2 bases unmatched. The CDR3 consists of 14 residues. The CDR3 protein is CASSWDRGSGELFF. The CDR3 coding sequence is TGTGCCAGCAGCTGGGACAGGGGATCCGGGGAGCTGTTTTTT. The full variable domain, its missing parts supplied by reference TRBV11-2 and TRBJ2-2, is EAGVAQSPRYKIIEKRQSVAFWCNPISGHATLYWYQQILGQGPKLLIQFQNNGVVDDSQLPKDRFSAERLKGVDSTLKIQPAKLEDSAVYLCASSWDRGSGELFFGEGSRLTVL.

In DNA form, the CDR3 reads TGTGCCAGCAGCTTAGCGGGCGGGAGGGGGTACGAGCAGTACTTC. This translates into CASSLAGGRGYEQYF. The chain has TRBV7-2 and TRBJ2-7; 9 positions agree with TRBD2. CDR3 size: 15 residues. V shed 0 bases and J 4 bases; nucleotides not matched to a gene: 4. Germline V lookup: CDR1 SGHTA, CDR2 FQGNSA.

Of note for this clone: This sample includes further DNA sequences coding for the same CDR3. The CDR3 bases are TGTGCCAGCAGCGTAGCGGGAGGAGGAGATACGCAGTATTTT. The encoded protein is CASSVAGGGDTQYF. The V call is TRBV9, the J call TRBJ2-3; 7 positions match TRBD2. There are 14 residues in the CDR3. Trimming removed 0 bases from V and 5 bases from J; junction bases left unmatched: 3. Germline values: CDR1 SGDLS, CDR2 YYNGEE. Based on the CDR3 plus reference TRBV9 and TRBJ2-3, the full variable domain is DSGVTQTPKHLITATGQRVTLRCSPRSGDLSVYWYQQSLDQGLQFLIQYYNGEERAKGNILERFSAQQFPDLHSELNLSSLELGDSALYFCASSVAGGGDTQYFGPGTRLTVL.

The rearrangement uses TRBV6-2 or TRBV6-3 and TRBJ1-2; D perhaps matches TRBD1 (6 bases). The V gene's germline CDR1 is MNHEY and CDR2 SVGEGT. The V end was cut by 3 bases, the J end by 8 bases, with 22 bases between. The CDR3 sequence is 16 residues long. The CDR3 is CASSYQRGAALLGYTF. Written as DNA, the CDR3 is TGTGCCAGCAGTTATCAGCGGGGGGCCGCCCTGCTAGGCTACACCTTC.

The chain uses TRBV19 and TRBJ2-2, with TRBD2 as a possible D gene (5 bases). The germline V gene has CDR1 LNHDA and CDR2 SQIVND (reference sequence). The CDR3 has 14 residues. Trimming shortened V by 6 bases and J by 4 bases, and 12 bases separated the two germline ends. CDR3 sequence: CASSGARGTGELFF. CDR3 DNA: TGTGCCAGTAGCGGAGCCCGGGGCACCGGGGAGCTGTTTTTT. The complete variable domain, with remaining parts taken from reference TRBV19 and TRBJ2-2, reads DGGITQSPKYLFRKEGQNVTLSCEQNLNHDAMYWYRQDPGQGLRLIYYSQIVNDFQKGDIAEGYSVSREKKESFPLTVTSAQKNPTAFYLCASSGARGTGELFFGEGSRLTVL.